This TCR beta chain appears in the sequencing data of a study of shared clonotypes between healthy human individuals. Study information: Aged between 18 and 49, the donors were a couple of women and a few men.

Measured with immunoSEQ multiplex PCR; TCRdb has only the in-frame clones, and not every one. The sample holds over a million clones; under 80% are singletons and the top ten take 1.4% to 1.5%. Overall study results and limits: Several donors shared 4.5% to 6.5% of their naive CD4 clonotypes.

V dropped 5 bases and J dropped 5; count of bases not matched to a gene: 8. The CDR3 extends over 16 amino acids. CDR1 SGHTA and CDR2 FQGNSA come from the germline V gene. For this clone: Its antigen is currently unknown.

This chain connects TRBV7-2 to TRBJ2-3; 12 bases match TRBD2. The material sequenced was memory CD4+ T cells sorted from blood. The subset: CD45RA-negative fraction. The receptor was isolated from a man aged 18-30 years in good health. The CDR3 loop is CASSARLAGAIDTQYF. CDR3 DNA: TGTGCCAGCAGCGCCCGACTAGCGGGGGCCATAGATACGCAGTATTTT.